A selection of T cell receptor beta chains follows, all from one sample in a study of T cells after yellow fever vaccination. Each CDR3 protein is one row after TCRdb ran MiXCR on the 5' RACE reads. The sample lists 300,000 or so distinct CDR3 sequences; roughly 13% were seen once. This specimen was CD4+ T cells sorted from PBMCs, taken 45 days after the yellow fever booster vaccination. Source of these receptors: a young man who received the YFV17D yellow fever vaccine. CDR3s include the opening cysteine and the closing phenylalanine or tryptophan. Expanded clones are given a class, and other clones once, few, many or no size at all.

clone size	J gene	V gene	CDR3 protein
many	TRBJ2-1	TRBV29-1	CSVGTYNEQFF
-	TRBJ2-3	TRBV25-1	CASSGVGARATQYF
many	TRBJ2-4	TRBV11-1	CASSLEPRSGLAKNIQYF
-	TRBJ2-3	TRBV7-9	CASSSGLAGVDTQYF
once	TRBJ2-1	TRBV28	CASRPQGYNEQFF
-	TRBJ2-7	TRBV12-3/TRBV12-4	CASSSPSGNYEQYF
-	TRBJ2-4	TRBV28	CASSPSGTKNIQYF
many	TRBJ2-5	TRBV20-1	CSATGTSGILQETQYF
-	TRBJ2-1	TRBV20-1	CSAHGTSGYNEQFF
-	TRBJ2-1	TRBV29-1	CSVEALPGSEQFF
few	TRBJ2-1	TRBV20-1	CSARWGSSYNEQFF
many	TRBJ2-4	TRBV7-2	CASSLSRDGNIQYF
-	TRBJ2-1	TRBV24-1	CATSDDHLTGESSYNEQFF
many	TRBJ1-5	TRBV7-6	CASSLDRDQPQHF
-	TRBJ2-7	TRBV20-1	CSADGGGPYEQYF
-	TRBJ2-7	TRBV20-1	CSARALPLNEQYF
few	TRBJ1-1	TRBV20-1	CSAPLAPEAFF
few	TRBJ2-2	TRBV7-8	CASSSQLAGADTGELFF
-	TRBJ2-7	TRBV20-1	CSANPGTRTYEQYF
-	TRBJ2-2	TRBV27	CASRKMGQSNTGELFF
once	TRBJ1-5	TRBV29-1	CSVARDRGQPQHF
once	TRBJ2-7	TRBV5-1	CASSLDALGSYEQYF